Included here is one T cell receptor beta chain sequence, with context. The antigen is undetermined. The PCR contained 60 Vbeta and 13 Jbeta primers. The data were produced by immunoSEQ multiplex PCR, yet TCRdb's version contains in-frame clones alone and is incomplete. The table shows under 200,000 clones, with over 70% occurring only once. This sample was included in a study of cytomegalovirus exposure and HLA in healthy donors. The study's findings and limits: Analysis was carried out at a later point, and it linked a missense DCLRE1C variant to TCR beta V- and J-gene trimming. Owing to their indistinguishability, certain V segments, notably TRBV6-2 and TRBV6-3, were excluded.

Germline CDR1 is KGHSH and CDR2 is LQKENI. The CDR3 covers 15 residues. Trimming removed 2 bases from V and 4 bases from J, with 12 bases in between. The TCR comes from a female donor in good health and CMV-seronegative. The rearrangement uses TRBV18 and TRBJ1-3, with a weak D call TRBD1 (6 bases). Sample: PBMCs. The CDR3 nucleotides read TGTGCCAGCTCACCAGGGGGCGCTTCAGGAAACACCATATATTTT. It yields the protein CASSPGGASGNTIYF.